The present T cell receptor beta chain was sequenced within a study of breast tumors, draining lymph nodes, adjacent tissues. V lost 7 bases and J 2 bases, leaving 8 bases between the germline ends. This CDR3 contains 12 residues. Germline lookup yields CDR1 SNHLY and CDR2 FYNNEI. This clonotype is a singleton in its sample. MiXCR, run by TCRdb on the multiplex PCR reads, gives a single entry per CDR3 protein. The table lists about 35,000 distinct CDR3 sequences, 36% of them singletons. Sequenced sample: breast tumor tissue. The clonotype comes from a female donor with breast cancer. Some clones in this sample may be carry-over from other donors' samples. The chain uses TRBV2 and TRBJ2-5; D unclear. The CDR3 DNA is TGTGCCAGCACACAGAGTCAAGAGACCCAGTACTTC. Its protein is CASTQSQETQYF. Combining the CDR3 with reference TRBV2 and TRBJ2-5 gives the whole variable domain EPEVTQTPSHQVTQMGQEVILRCVPISNHLYFYWYRQILGQKVEFLVSFYNNEISEKSEIFDDQFSVERPDGSNFTLKIRSTKLEDSAMYFCASTQSQETQYFGPGTRLLVL.